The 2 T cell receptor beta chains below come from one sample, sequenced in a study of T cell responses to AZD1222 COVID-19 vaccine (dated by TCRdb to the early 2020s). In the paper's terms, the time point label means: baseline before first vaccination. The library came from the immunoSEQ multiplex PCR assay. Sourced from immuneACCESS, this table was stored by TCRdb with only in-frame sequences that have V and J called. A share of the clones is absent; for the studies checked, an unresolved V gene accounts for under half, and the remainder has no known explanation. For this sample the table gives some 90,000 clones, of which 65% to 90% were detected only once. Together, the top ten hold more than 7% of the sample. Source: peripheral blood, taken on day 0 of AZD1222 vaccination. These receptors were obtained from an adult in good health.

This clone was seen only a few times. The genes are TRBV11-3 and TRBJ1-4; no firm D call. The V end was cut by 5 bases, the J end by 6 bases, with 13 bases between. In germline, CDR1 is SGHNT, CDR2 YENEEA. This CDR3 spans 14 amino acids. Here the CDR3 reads CASSLPGLDEKLFF. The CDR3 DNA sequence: TGTGCCAGCAGCCTACCGGGTCTCGATGAAAAACTGTTTTTT.

CDR3 in amino acids: CASSQDGGSYNYGYTF. The DNA for the CDR3 is TGCGCCAGCAGCCAAGATGGTGGCAGTTATAACTATGGCTACACCTTC. V and J are TRBV4-1 and TRBJ1-2; D not certain. V was trimmed by 0 bases and J by 1 base, leaving 12 bases between them. This CDR3 contains 16 residues. Germline V lookup: CDR1 MGHRA, CDR2 YSYEKL.